The sequence of this T cell receptor (beta chain) was determined in a study of blood T cell repertoires in COVID-19. As for the study in general: Collection of acute and convalescent COVID-19 samples took place in the United States, Italy and Spain. Sample material is recorded as cDNA or gDNA derived from T cells, B-cell-depleted T cells, or PBMCs.

Under the authors' procedure: Amplifying reference gene primers gave estimates of nucleated cell counts. This table comes from immunoSEQ multiplex PCR, and its TCRdb copy is limited to in-frame clones, with some not included. D and trimming were read from the DNA, whereas the V and J calls and clone size are those reported in that table. The top ten hold roughly 5.6% of the sample, which has about 190,000 clones, 88% seen once. This clone turned up a few times. It is unclear where the CDR3 begins or ends on the DNA, so no DNA is shown, and the CDR3 is as TCRdb lists it. Germline-derived CDR1 and CDR2 are SGDLS and YYNGEE. The CDR3 spans 14 amino acids, including both terminal residues.

The V call is TRBV9, the J call TRBJ1-1. Specimen: peripheral blood. The sequence was obtained from a man aged 35 to 55 with active or convalescent COVID-19. CDR3 sequence reads: CASSVGVGAFSSFF.